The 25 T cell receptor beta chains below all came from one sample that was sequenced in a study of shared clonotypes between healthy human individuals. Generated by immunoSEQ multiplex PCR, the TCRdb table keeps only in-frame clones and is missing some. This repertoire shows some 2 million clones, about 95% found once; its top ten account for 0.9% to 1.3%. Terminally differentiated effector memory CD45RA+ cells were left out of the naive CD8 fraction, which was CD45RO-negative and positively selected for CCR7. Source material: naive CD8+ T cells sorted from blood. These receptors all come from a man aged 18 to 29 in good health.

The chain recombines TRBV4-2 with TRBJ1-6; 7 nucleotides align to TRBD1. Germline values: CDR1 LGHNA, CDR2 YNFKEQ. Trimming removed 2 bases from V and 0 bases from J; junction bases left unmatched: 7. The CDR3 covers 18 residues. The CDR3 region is CASSQSPGGSSYNSPLHF. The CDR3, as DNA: TGTGCCAGCAGCCAATCCCCAGGGGGAAGCTCCTATAATTCACCCCTCCACTTT.

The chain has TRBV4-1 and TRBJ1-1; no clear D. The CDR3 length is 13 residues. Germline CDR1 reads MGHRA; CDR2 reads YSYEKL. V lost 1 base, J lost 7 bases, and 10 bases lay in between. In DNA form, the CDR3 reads TGCGCCAGCAGCCAAGCGGGAGACAATGAAGCTTTCTTT. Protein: CASSQAGDNEAFF.

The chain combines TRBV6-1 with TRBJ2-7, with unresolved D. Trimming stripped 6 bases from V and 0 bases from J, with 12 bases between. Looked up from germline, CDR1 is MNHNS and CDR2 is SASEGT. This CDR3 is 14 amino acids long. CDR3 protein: CASSSLPSSYEQYF. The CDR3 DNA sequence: TGTGCCAGCAGCTCTTTGCCCAGCTCCTACGAGCAGTACTTC.

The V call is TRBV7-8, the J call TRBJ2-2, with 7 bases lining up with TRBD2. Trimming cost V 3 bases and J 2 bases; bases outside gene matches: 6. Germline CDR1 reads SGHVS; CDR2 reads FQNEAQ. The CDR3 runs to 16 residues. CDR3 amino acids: CASSFSGLQNTGELFF. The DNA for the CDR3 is TGTGCCAGCAGCTTCTCGGGACTACAAAACACCGGGGAGCTGTTTTTT.

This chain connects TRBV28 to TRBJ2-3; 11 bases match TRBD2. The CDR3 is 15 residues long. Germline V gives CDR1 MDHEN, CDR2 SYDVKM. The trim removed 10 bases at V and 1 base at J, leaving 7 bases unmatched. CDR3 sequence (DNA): TGTGCCACCCTGAAGACTAGCGGGGGCACAGATACGCAGTATTTT. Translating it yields CATLKTSGGTDTQYF.

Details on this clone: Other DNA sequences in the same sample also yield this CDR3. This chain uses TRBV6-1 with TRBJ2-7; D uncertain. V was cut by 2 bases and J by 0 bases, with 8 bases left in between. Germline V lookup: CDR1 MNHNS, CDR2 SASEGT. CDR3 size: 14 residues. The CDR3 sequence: CASSESGASYEQYF. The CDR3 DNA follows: TGTGCCAGCAGTGAAAGTGGAGCCTCCTACGAGCAGTACTTC.

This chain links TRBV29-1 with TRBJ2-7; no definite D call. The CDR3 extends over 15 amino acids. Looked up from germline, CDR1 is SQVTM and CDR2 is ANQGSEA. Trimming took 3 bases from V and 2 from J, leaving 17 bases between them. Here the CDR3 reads CSVEGGTVTPYEQYF. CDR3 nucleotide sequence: TGCAGCGTTGAGGGCGGAACAGTTACACCCTACGAGCAGTACTTC.

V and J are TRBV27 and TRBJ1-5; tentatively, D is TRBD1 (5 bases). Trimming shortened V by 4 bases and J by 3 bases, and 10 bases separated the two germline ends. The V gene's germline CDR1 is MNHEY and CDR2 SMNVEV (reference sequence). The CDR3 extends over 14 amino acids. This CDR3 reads CASSWLGPNQPQHF. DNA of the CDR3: TGTGCCAGCAGTTGGCTGGGACCCAATCAGCCCCAGCATTTT.

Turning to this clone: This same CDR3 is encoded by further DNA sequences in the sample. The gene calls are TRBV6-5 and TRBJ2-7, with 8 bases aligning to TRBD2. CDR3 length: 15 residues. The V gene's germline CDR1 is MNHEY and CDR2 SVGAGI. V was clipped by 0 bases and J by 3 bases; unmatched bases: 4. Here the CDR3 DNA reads TGTGCCAGCAGTTACTCAGGACTAGCTGTCTACGAGCAGTACTTC. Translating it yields CASSYSGLAVYEQYF.

CDR3 amino acids: CASSAGQVSPDTQYF. CDR3 DNA sequence: TGTGCCAGCAGCGCAGGTCAGGTGTCCCCAGATACGCAGTATTTT. The V and J genes are TRBV7-9 and TRBJ2-3; D ambiguous. Germline values: CDR1 SEHNR, CDR2 FQNEAQ (reference sequence). The germline V and J ends were trimmed by 5 bases and 4 bases, with 16 bases remaining between them. The CDR3 covers 15 residues.

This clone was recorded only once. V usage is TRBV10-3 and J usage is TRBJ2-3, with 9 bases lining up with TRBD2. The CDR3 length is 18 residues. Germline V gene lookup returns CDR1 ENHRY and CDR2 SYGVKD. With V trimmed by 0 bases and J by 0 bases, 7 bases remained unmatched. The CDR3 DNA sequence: TGTGCCATCAGTGAGTCTTCCCGGACTAGCGAAAGCACAGATACGCAGTATTTT. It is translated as CAISESSRTSESTDTQYF.

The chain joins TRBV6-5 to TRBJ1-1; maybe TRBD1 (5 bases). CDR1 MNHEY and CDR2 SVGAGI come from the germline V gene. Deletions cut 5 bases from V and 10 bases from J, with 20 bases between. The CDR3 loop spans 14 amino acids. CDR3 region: CASSPIPGRVGAFF. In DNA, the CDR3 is TGTGCCAGCAGTCCTATACCGGGACGCGTAGGAGCTTTCTTT.

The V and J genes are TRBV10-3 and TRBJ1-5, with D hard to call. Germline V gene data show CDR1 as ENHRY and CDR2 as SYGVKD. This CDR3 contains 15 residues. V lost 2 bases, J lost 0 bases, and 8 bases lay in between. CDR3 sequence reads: CAISEPGSSNQPQHF. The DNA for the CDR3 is TGTGCCATCAGTGAGCCGGGTTCTAGCAATCAGCCCCAGCATTTT.

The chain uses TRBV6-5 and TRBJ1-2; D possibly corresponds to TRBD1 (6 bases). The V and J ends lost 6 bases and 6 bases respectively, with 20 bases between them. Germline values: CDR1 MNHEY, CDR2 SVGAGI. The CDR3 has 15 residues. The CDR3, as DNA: TGTGCCAGCAGCACTCTCGGGGGCAGTAAGCATGGCTACACCTTC. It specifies CASSTLGGSKHGYTF.

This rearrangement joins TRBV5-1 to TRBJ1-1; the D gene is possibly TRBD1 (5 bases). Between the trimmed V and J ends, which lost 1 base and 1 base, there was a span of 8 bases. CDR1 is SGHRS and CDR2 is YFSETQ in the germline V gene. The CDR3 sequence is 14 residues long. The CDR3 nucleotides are TGCGCCAGCAGCTTGTGGGGCTCGAACACTGAAGCTTTCTTT. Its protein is CASSLWGSNTEAFF.

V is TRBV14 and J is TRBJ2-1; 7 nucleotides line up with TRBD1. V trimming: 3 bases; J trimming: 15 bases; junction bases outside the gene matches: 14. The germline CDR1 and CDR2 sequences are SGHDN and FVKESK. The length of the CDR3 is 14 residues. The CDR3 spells CASSQVFDRVALFF. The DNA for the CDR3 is TGTGCCAGCAGCCAGGTCTTCGACAGGGTTGCTCTGTTCTTC.

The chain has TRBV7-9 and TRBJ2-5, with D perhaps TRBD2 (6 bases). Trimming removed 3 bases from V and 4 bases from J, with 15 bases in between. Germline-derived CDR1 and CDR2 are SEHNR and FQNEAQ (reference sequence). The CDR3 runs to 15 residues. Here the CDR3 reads CASSFPGPGRETQYF. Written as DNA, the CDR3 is TGTGCCAGCAGCTTCCCGGGACCCGGGAGAGAGACCCAGTACTTC.

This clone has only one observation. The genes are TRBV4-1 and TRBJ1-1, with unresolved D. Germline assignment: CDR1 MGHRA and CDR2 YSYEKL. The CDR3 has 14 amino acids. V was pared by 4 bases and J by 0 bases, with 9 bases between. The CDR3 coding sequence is TGCGCCAGCAGCCTCACACCCTTGAACACTGAAGCTTTCTTT. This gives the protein CASSLTPLNTEAFF.

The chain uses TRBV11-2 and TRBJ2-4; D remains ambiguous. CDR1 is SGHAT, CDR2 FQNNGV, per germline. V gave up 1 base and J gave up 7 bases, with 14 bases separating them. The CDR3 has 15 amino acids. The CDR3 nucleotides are TGTGCCAGCAGCTTAGGATACCGCACGTGGAACATTCAGTACTTC. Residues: CASSLGYRTWNIQYF. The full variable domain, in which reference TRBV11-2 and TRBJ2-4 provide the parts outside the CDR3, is EAGVAQSPRYKIIEKRQSVAFWCNPISGHATLYWYQQILGQGPKLLIQFQNNGVVDDSQLPKDRFSAERLKGVDSTLKIQPAKLEDSAVYLCASSLGYRTWNIQYFGAGTRLSVL.

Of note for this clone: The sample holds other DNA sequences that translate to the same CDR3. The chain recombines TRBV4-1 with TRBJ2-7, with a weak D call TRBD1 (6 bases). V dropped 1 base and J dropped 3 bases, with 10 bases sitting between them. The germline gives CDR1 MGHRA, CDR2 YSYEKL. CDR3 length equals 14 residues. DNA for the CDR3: TGCGCCAGCAGCCAAGTTCGACAGGACTACGAGCAGTACTTC. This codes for CASSQVRQDYEQYF.

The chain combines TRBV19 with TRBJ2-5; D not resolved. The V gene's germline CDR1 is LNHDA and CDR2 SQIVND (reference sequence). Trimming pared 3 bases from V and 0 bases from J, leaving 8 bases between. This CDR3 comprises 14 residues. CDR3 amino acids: CASSIMAYQETQYF. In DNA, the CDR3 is TGTGCCAGTAGTATTATGGCGTACCAAGAGACCCAGTACTTC.

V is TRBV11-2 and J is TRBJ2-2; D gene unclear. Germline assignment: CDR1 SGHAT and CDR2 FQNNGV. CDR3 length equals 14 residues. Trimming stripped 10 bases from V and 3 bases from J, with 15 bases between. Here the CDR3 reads CATIPEPYTGELFF. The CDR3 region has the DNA TGTGCCACCATCCCGGAACCCTACACCGGGGAGCTGTTTTTT.

This CDR3 is CASSLVGLGNTIYF. DNA for the CDR3: TGTGCCAGCAGCTTAGTAGGGTTGGGAAACACCATATATTTT. The chain carries TRBV7-9 and TRBJ1-3; D is unresolved. Trimming removed 1 base from V and 4 bases from J, with 8 bases in between. CDR1 SEHNR and CDR2 FQNEAQ come from the germline V gene (reference sequence). The CDR3 has 14 residues.

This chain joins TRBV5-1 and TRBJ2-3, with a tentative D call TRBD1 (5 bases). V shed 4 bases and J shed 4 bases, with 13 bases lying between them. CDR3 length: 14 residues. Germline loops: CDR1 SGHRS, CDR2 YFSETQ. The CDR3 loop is CASSLSQGPDTQYF. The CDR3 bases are TGCGCCAGCAGCCTAAGTCAGGGTCCAGATACGCAGTATTTT.

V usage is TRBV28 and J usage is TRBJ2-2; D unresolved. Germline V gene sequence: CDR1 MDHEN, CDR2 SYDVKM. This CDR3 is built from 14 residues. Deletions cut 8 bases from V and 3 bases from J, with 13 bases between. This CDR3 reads CASCSNGDTGELFF. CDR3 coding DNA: TGTGCCAGCTGTTCTAATGGGGACACCGGGGAGCTGTTTTTT.